Listed here are 19 T cell receptor beta chains from one sample, sequenced in a study of T cells in Graves' hyperthyroidism and ophthalmopathy. The source material, RNA transcripts, was used to amplify TCR beta CDR3 regions. First-round RT-PCR of the TCR CDR3 relied on the HTBI primer set. TCRdb passed the multiplex PCR reads through MiXCR, listing each CDR3 protein once. The data show nearly 110,000 distinct CDR3 sequences, approximately 15% seen once. The specimen was blood. Receptors originate from a woman aged 50 to 60 with Graves' hyperthyroidism.

This clonotype was detected many times. The CDR3 region is CSASGAGEGKFF. CDR3 in DNA: TGCAGTGCTAGCGGAGCGGGAGAGGGGAAGTTCTTC. This sequence joins TRBV20-1 and TRBJ2-1; 8 bases map to TRBD2. CDR1 is DFQATT, CDR2 SNEGSKA, per germline (reference sequence). CDR3 length equals 12 residues. Germline trimming cut 3 bases from V and 14 bases from J; bases unmatched to any gene: 9.

The chain uses TRBV25-1 and TRBJ2-1, with TRBD1 identical over 7 bases. With 1 base clipped from V and 6 bases from J, the junction kept 3 bases outside the gene matches. The CDR3 has 14 amino acids. CDR1 is MGHDK, CDR2 SYGVNS, per germline. The CDR3: CASSELGDSNEQFF. In DNA form, the CDR3 reads TGTGCCAGCAGTGAATTGGGGGACAGCAATGAGCAGTTCTTC.

This clonotype was counted at least ten times. The V call is TRBV7-2, the J call TRBJ2-2; 9 positions match TRBD2. The CDR3 runs 18 residues. The V gene's germline CDR1 is SGHTA and CDR2 FQGNSA. V gave up 5 bases and J gave up 1 base; unmatched junction bases: 11. The CDR3: CASSKTRYSGRNTGELFF. The CDR3 DNA is TGTGCCAGCAGCAAGACCCGATATAGCGGGAGGAACACCGGGGAGCTGTTTTTT.

This clonotype has a count of ten or more. The chain carries TRBV5-1 and TRBJ1-5; 7 bases fit TRBD1. Trimming at V came to 0 bases and at J to 7 bases, leaving 1 base not matched to a gene. The CDR3 sequence is 13 residues long. The V gene's germline CDR1 is SGHRS and CDR2 YFSETQ. The CDR3 protein is CASSLGQGQPQHF. The CDR3 nucleotides are TGCGCCAGCAGCTTGGGACAGGGCCAGCCCCAGCATTTT.

This clonotype was counted ten times or more. The chain recombines TRBV27 with TRBJ2-7; 9 bases fit TRBD1. The CDR3 consists of 16 residues. The germline CDR1 and CDR2 sequences are MNHEY and SMNVEV (reference sequence). The CDR3: CASGLSGQGTFHEQYV. The CDR3 DNA sequence: TGTGCCAGCGGTTTATCGGGACAGGGTACATTCCACGAGCAGTACGTC.

This clonotype was seen many times. The chain joins TRBV6-2 or TRBV6-3 to TRBJ2-2, with 10 bases fitting TRBD2. The CDR3 consists of 16 residues. V lost 7 bases, J lost 4 bases, and 9 bases stayed unmatched. From germline, CDR1 is MNHEY and CDR2 SVGEGT. CDR3 nucleotide sequence: TGTGCCAGCACCCAAAGCGGGAGGGCCCTCACCGGGGAGCTGTTTTTT. It yields the protein CASTQSGRALTGELFF.

This clonotype was counted ten times or more. The V call is TRBV28, the J call TRBJ2-2; D remains unclear. Germline CDR1 MDHEN, CDR2 SYDVKM. V lost 2 bases and J 0 bases, leaving 10 bases between the germline ends. CDR3 size: 16 residues. CDR3 nucleotides: TGTGCCAGCAGTTTAGACCTGAGGACGAACACCGGGGAGCTGTTTTTT. Translation: CASSLDLRTNTGELFF.

The V and J genes are TRBV19 and TRBJ2-1, with a weak D call TRBD2 (6 bases). V was cut by 4 bases and J by 7 bases, with 26 bases left in between. Germline V gene sequence: CDR1 LNHDA, CDR2 SQIVND (reference sequence). The CDR3 is 18 residues long. CDR3 bases: TGTGCCAGTAGTAGCCTGGGGACTTCCCCCCCGAGTGGGAATGAGCAGTTCTTC. The encoded protein is CASSSLGTSPPSGNEQFF.

This clonotype was seen many times. The chain carries TRBV6-1 and TRBJ1-4; no clear D gene. The V end lost 2 bases, the J end lost 10 bases, and 8 bases lay between the germline ends. There are 12 residues in the CDR3. Per germline, CDR1 MNHNS and CDR2 SASEGT. This chain's CDR3 is CASSEQWGKLFF. CDR3 nucleotide sequence: TGTGCCAGCAGTGAACAGTGGGGAAAACTGTTTTTT.

This clonotype was seen at least ten times. The chain is built from TRBV4-2 and TRBJ2-3; 7 bases line up with TRBD2. Looked up from germline, CDR1 is LGHNA and CDR2 is YNFKEQ. The V gene end was trimmed by 2 bases and the J gene end by 1 base; junction bases not matched to a gene: 21. The CDR3 length is 21 residues. CDR3 bases: TGTGCCAGCAGCCAACTCCCGCTGCTCGCTGGGAGGGCCTCTGGCACAGATACGCAGTATTTT. Translation gives CASSQLPLLAGRASGTDTQYF.

This clonotype occurred many times. The chain recombines TRBV30 with TRBJ1-5; maybe TRBD1 (5 bases). V was clipped by 6 bases and J by 4 bases, with 13 bases between them. Germline V gene lookup returns CDR1 GTSNPN and CDR2 SVGIG (reference sequence). The CDR3 sequence is 13 residues long. CDR3 sequence: CACQQGPNQPQHF. In DNA form, the CDR3 reads TGTGCCTGTCAGCAGGGCCCGAATCAGCCCCAGCATTTT.

This clonotype was seen repeatedly, ten times or more. This sequence joins TRBV6-1 and TRBJ1-2, with D hard to call. V was trimmed by 7 bases and J by 7 bases, leaving 7 bases between them. CDR1 MNHNS and CDR2 SASEGT come from the germline V gene. The CDR3 sequence is 10 residues long. CDR3: CASKWVGYTF. CDR3 bases: TGTGCCAGCAAGTGGGTTGGCTACACCTTC.

This clonotype showed up many times. The rearrangement links TRBV12-3 or TRBV12-4 to TRBJ2-2, with TRBD2 identical over 7 bases. With 6 bases clipped from V and 6 bases from J, the junction kept 7 bases outside the gene matches. The CDR3 has 14 amino acids. As DNA, the CDR3 is TGTGCCAGCAGCCGCGGGAGACTAGCCGGGGAGCTGTTTTTT. As protein: CASSRGRLAGELFF.

In this sample, this clonotype turned up many times. The chain carries TRBV7-2 and TRBJ2-5; D unresolved. This CDR3 contains 11 residues. Germline V CDR1 and CDR2: SGHTA, FQGNSA. V was trimmed by 5 bases and J by 5 bases, leaving 6 bases between them. CDR3 nucleotide sequence: TGTGCCAGCAGCGTTGGGGAGACCCAGTACTTC. Protein sequence: CASSVGETQYF.

This clonotype was observed many times. The rearrangement uses TRBV20-1 and TRBJ2-2; D might be TRBD1 (6 bases). The V end lost 6 bases, the J end lost 6 bases, and 17 bases lay between the germline ends. This CDR3 is 14 amino acids long. CDR1 and CDR2 from the germline V gene are DFQATT and SNEGSKA (reference sequence). CDR3 loop: CSAQDSARAGELFF. The CDR3, as DNA: TGCAGTGCCCAGGACAGCGCACGCGCCGGGGAGCTGTTTTTT.

This clonotype has at least ten counts. This chain joins TRBV3-1 and TRBJ1-5; D not resolved. Per germline, CDR1 LGHDT and CDR2 YNNKEL (reference sequence). This CDR3 region has 15 residues. Trimming took off 4 bases at V and 7 bases at J, with 17 bases between the two ends. The CDR3 reads CASSPGVNSVQPQHF. As DNA, the CDR3 is TGTGCCAGCAGCCCCGGGGTCAATTCCGTCCAGCCCCAGCATTTT.

This clonotype was recorded at least ten times. This chain links TRBV5-1 with TRBJ2-1, with D perhaps matching TRBD1 (5 bases). Germline V gene lookup returns CDR1 SGHRS and CDR2 YFSETQ. V dropped 4 bases and J dropped 1 base, with 9 bases sitting between them. The CDR3 sequence is 14 residues long. CDR3 DNA sequence: TGCGCCAGCAGCCAGGGCGGATCCTACAATGAGCAGTTCTTC. It encodes CASSQGGSYNEQFF. The entire variable domain, with the rest obtained from reference TRBV5-1 and TRBJ2-1, is as follows: KAGVTQTPRYLIKTRGQQVTLSCSPISGHRSVSWYQQTPGQGLQFLFEYFSETQRNKGNFPGRFSGRQFSNSRSEMNVSTLELGDSALYLCASSQGGSYNEQFFGPGTRLTVL.

This clonotype was seen many times. The chain uses TRBV27 and TRBJ2-3; D might be TRBD2 (6 bases). CDR1 and CDR2 (germline): MNHEY, SMNVEV (reference sequence). The length of the CDR3 is 15 residues. V dropped 11 bases and J dropped 6 bases, with 24 bases sitting between them. The CDR3 bases are TGTGCCGCGGGGAGATGGCTGGCTAATGAGGATACGCAGTATTTT. Its translation: CAAGRWLANEDTQYF.

This clonotype has a count of ten or more. J is TRBJ2-5 and V is TRBV29-1; 8 nucleotides agree with TRBD2. Germline CDR1 and CDR2: SQVTM and ANQGSEA. CDR3 size: 15 residues. With V trimmed by 3 bases and J by 5 bases, 11 bases remained unmatched. CDR3 nucleotide sequence: TGCAGCGTTGAGTCGGGGGGGAGTACGCTGGAGACCCAGTACTTC. This codes for CSVESGGSTLETQYF.